This entry lists 21 T cell receptor beta chains sequenced from one sample in a study of blood T cells in healthy people across ages. Primers used in a second PCR of about 6 to 11 cycles were a sample-barcoded 5' primer and a J-beta primer mix. TCRdb passed the 5' RACE reads through MiXCR, listing each CDR3 protein once. The sample has 750,000 to 850,000 distinct CDR3 sequences, 25% seen once. These data were also reused for a study on T cells of mothers and their children.

The specimen was blood. The source is a boy between 5 and 17 years old in good health.

The V call is TRBV4-3, the J call TRBJ2-4; no clear D gene. The CDR3 runs 12 residues. CDR1 is LGHNA and CDR2 is YSLEER in the germline V gene. V dropped 1 base and J dropped 9 bases, with 7 bases sitting between them. CDR3 sequence reads: CASSQADGIQYF. In DNA form, the CDR3 reads TGCGCCAGCAGCCAAGCGGACGGCATTCAGTACTTC.

The V and J genes are TRBV24-1 and TRBJ2-5; either TRBD1 or TRBD2 may supply D (5 bases each). Trimming removed 4 bases at V and 3 bases at J, with 14 bases between. The CDR3 runs to 15 residues. The V gene's germline CDR1 is KGHDR and CDR2 SFDVKD. The CDR3 reads CATSDAGTGEETQYF. In DNA, the CDR3 is TGTGCCACCAGTGACGCCGGGACGGGTGAAGAGACCCAGTACTTC.

This clonotype occurred a few times. The chain carries TRBV9 and TRBJ2-7; D uncertain. There are 15 residues in the CDR3. Germline V lookup: CDR1 SGDLS, CDR2 YYNGEE. V was cut by 0 bases and J by 1 base, with 11 bases left in between. This CDR3 is CASSVGPDASYEQYF. In DNA form, the CDR3 reads TGTGCCAGCAGCGTAGGTCCGGACGCTTCCTACGAGCAGTACTTC.

This clonotype was observed a handful of times. The CDR3 loop reads CATSSGSGANVLTF. CDR3 nucleotides: TGTGCCACCAGCTCGGGCTCTGGGGCCAACGTCCTGACTTTC. The chain links TRBV15 to TRBJ2-6; D not certain. V dropped 5 bases and J dropped 0 bases, with 5 bases sitting between them. CDR1 and CDR2 from the germline V gene are LNHNV and YYDKDF (reference sequence). This CDR3 is built from 14 residues.

This chain uses TRBV5-5 with TRBJ1-2, with TRBD1 as a possible D gene (6 bases). Trimming removed 5 bases from V and 3 bases from J, with 14 bases in between. Germline V CDR1 and CDR2: SGHKS, YYEKEE (reference sequence). This CDR3 comprises 14 residues. CDR3 amino acids: CASRQTGRYYGYTF. In DNA, the CDR3 is TGTGCCAGCAGACAGACAGGACGCTACTATGGCTACACCTTC.

The rearrangement joins TRBV4-3 to TRBJ2-3, with TRBD2 as a possible D gene (5 bases). The length of the CDR3 is 16 residues. The germline V gene has CDR1 LGHNA and CDR2 YSLEER. Trimming left V 0 bases short and J 5 bases short, with 15 bases between. Here the CDR3 DNA reads TGCGCCAGCAGCCAAGACGGGGTCAGCAGCCTAGATACGCAGTATTTT. Protein: CASSQDGVSSLDTQYF.

The chain combines TRBV7-2 with TRBJ2-5, with D possibly being TRBD2 (5 bases). The assigned J gene may be wrong: the sequence end matches TRBJ2-7 better. The germline V gene encodes CDR1 SGHTA and CDR2 FQGNSA. The CDR3 consists of 9 residues. CDR3 bases: TGTGCCCAGCGGTGCGAGCAGTACTTC. Translating gives CAQRCEQYF.

Ten or more counts support this clonotype. V usage is TRBV4-3 and J usage is TRBJ2-5; TRBD1 might be the D (5 bases). CDR3 length equals 14 residues. The V end was cut by 2 bases, the J end by 4 bases, with 11 bases between. Germline V lookup: CDR1 LGHNA, CDR2 YSLEER. CDR3 protein: CASSQKGQGETQYF. In DNA form, the CDR3 reads TGCGCCAGCAGCCAAAAAGGGCAGGGAGAGACCCAGTACTTC.

This clonotype has more than one count but fewer than ten. The chain recombines TRBV27 with TRBJ2-3; 9 bases are shared with TRBD1. J gave up 0 bases and V 5 bases, and 6 bases lay outside the gene matches. The CDR3 sequence is 16 residues long. The germline gives CDR1 MNHEY, CDR2 SMNVEV (reference sequence). CDR3 bases: TGTGCCAGCAGTCGTGGACAGGGGATTAGCACAGATACGCAGTATTTT. This translates into CASSRGQGISTDTQYF.

This clonotype has a handful of counts. The chain links TRBV6-2 or TRBV6-3 to TRBJ2-1; 11 bases match TRBD2. Trimming took 6 bases from V and 7 from J; bases not matched to a gene: 8. The CDR3 sequence is 15 residues long. From germline, CDR1 is MNHEY and CDR2 SVGEGT. The DNA of the CDR3 is TGTGCCAGCAGCCAACCGGGACTAGCGGTTAATGAGCAGTTCTTC. Amino acid sequence: CASSQPGLAVNEQFF.

A few counts support this clonotype. The junction and the germline gene differ at one end; a read error may be behind it. V is TRBV3-1 and J is TRBJ2-7, with 9 bases lining up with TRBD2. The germline V gene has CDR1 LGHDT and CDR2 YNNKEL (reference sequence). The CDR3 has 16 residues. Written as DNA, the CDR3 is TGTGCCCGCAGCCAAGATTTTAGAGCGGGAGGCCGGGAGCAGTACTTC. The encoded protein is CARSQDFRAGGREQYF.

The chain combines TRBV7-9 with TRBJ1-5; maybe TRBD1 (5 bases). The length of the CDR3 is 16 residues. Trimming removed 1 base at V and 5 bases at J, with 15 bases between. The V gene's germline CDR1 is SEHNR and CDR2 FQNEAQ (reference sequence). CDR3 loop: CASSLGPQGMDQPQHF. DNA of the CDR3: TGTGCCAGCAGCTTAGGCCCCCAGGGAATGGATCAGCCCCAGCATTTT.

This clonotype showed up just a few times. The junction shows a germline mismatch at one end, possibly a read error. This rearrangement joins TRBV7-2 to TRBJ2-4; TRBD2 aligns across 10 bases. CDR1 and CDR2 (germline): SGHTA, FQGNSA. The CDR3 extends over 17 amino acids. Here the CDR3 DNA reads TGTGCCAGCAGTTTAGCGGGAGGACAACTAGCCAAAAACATTCAGTACTTC. It yields the protein CASSLAGGQLAKNIQYF.

The gene calls are TRBV6-5 and TRBJ2-7, with 7 bases fitting TRBD2. V was clipped by 6 bases and J by 1 base; unmatched bases: 6. The CDR3 covers 14 residues. The V gene's germline CDR1 is MNHEY and CDR2 SVGAGI. CDR3 sequence (DNA): TGTGCCAGCAGGTTGGGCGGGGGTTCCTACGAGCAGTACTTC. Translated: CASRLGGGSYEQYF.

Only a few counts were recorded for this clonotype. The chain employs TRBV7-2 and TRBJ2-5, with 9 positions matching TRBD2. The CDR3 has 15 amino acids. V was clipped by 6 bases and J by 5 bases; unmatched bases: 10. Germline-derived CDR1 and CDR2 are SGHTA and FQGNSA. The CDR3 DNA is TGTGCCAGCAGTCCCAGCGGGGGGCTGGTTGAGACCCAGTACTTC. Translation gives CASSPSGGLVETQYF.

The sample holds a few counts of this clonotype. V is TRBV6-1 and J is TRBJ1-1; 7 bases align to TRBD1. The CDR3 sequence is 15 residues long. V shed 2 bases, J shed 4 bases, and the junction held 7 bases outside the gene matches. Germline-derived CDR1 and CDR2 are MNHNS and SASEGT. CDR3 loop: CASSERQGQSTEAFF. The CDR3 nucleotides are TGTGCCAGCAGTGAACGACAGGGCCAAAGCACTGAAGCTTTCTTT.

In this sample, this clonotype turned up once. The chain is built from TRBV7-9 and TRBJ2-1; TRBD1 aligns across 7 bases. Gene TRBJ2-7 matches the end of the DNA better, so the J call may be wrong. There are 14 residues in the CDR3. Germline CDR1 is SEHNR and CDR2 is FQNEAQ (reference sequence). Here the CDR3 reads CASSRWDRDYEQYF. The CDR3 region has the DNA TGTGCCAGCAGCCGTTGGGACAGAGACTACGAGCAGTACTTC.

J is TRBJ2-7 and V is TRBV19; the match to TRBD1 covers 9 bases. CDR1 and CDR2 from the germline V gene are LNHDA and SQIVND (reference sequence). V gave up 5 bases and J gave up 2 bases; unmatched junction bases: 7. The CDR3 runs to 15 residues. The CDR3 nucleotides read TGTGCCAGTAGTTACGGACAGGGGACTCCCTACGAGCAGTACTTC. It specifies CASSYGQGTPYEQYF.

This chain uses TRBV7-2 with TRBJ2-3; the match to TRBD1 covers 8 bases. The ends lost 5 bases at V and 2 bases at J; junction bases unmatched: 9. The CDR3 is 16 amino acids. From germline, CDR1 is SGHTA and CDR2 FQGNSA. The chain's CDR3 is CASSQRTGYLTDTQYF. CDR3 DNA sequence: TGTGCCAGCAGCCAAAGGACAGGGTACCTCACAGATACGCAGTATTTT.

The gene calls are TRBV9 and TRBJ2-2, with TRBD1 as a possible D gene (5 bases). The length of the CDR3 is 15 residues. Germline CDR1 and CDR2: SGDLS and YYNGEE. Trimming cost V 6 bases and J 6 bases, with 18 bases left between them. DNA of the CDR3: TGTGCCAGCACCCGAGGACAAGTAAGGGCCGGGGAGCTGTTTTTT. The encoded protein is CASTRGQVRAGELFF.

This chain connects TRBV28 to TRBJ2-5; D may be TRBD1 (5 bases). The CDR3 is 12 amino acids. Germline loops: CDR1 MDHEN, CDR2 SYDVKM. V lost 5 bases to trimming and J lost 4 bases, with 8 bases between them. The CDR3 coding sequence is TGTGCCAGCAGTCAGACAGTAGAGACCCAGTACTTC. It translates to CASSQTVETQYF.